A selection of T cell receptor beta chains follows, all from one sample in a study of shared clonotypes between healthy human individuals. Sequenced by immunoSEQ multiplex PCR; TCRdb stores in-frame clones only, minus some. Of some 2,100,000 clones in the sample, approximately 96% were seen once. Sequencing input: naive CD4+ T cells sorted from blood. These receptors were obtained from a man in his late teens or twenties in good health. Both conserved end residues are part of each CDR3. The D gene is left open where the match is weak.

d_call	v_call	j_call	cdr3_aa	cdr3_nt
TRBD1	TRBV2	TRBJ1-4	CASLRDRNNEKLFF	TGTGCCAGCCTTAGGGACAGAAATAATGAAAAACTGTTTTTT
NA	TRBV5-1	TRBJ2-1	CASSREAGGNEQFF	TGCGCCAGCAGTAGGGAGGCCGGAGGAAATGAGCAGTTCTTC
TRBD1	TRBV5-1	TRBJ1-6	CASSLAGTAYNSPLHF	TGCGCCAGCAGCTTAGCCGGGACAGCCTATAATTCACCCCTCCACTTT
NA	TRBV5-6	TRBJ1-1	CASSLEVQGGAFF	TGTGCCAGCAGCTTGGAGGTACAGGGTGGGGCTTTCTTT
TRBD1	TRBV5-4	TRBJ2-7	CASSLPLGQGGEQYF	TGTGCCAGCAGCTTGCCCTTGGGACAGGGCGGGGAGCAGTACTTC
NA	TRBV11-2	TRBJ2-2	CASGIGTNTGELFF	TGTGCCAGCGGGATAGGGACTAACACCGGGGAGCTGTTTTTT
NA	TRBV19	TRBJ1-5	CASTVDTGLSNQPQHF	TGTGCCAGTACCGTCGACACAGGGTTAAGCAATCAGCCCCAGCATTTT
TRBD2	TRBV5-1	TRBJ2-7	CASSYSGTSVYEQYF	TGCGCCAGCAGCTATTCCGGGACTAGTGTCTACGAGCAGTACTTC
NA	TRBV27	TRBJ2-7	CASSSPGAGTEQYF	TGTGCCAGCAGTTCCCCAGGGGCAGGAACTGAGCAGTACTTC
NA	TRBV4-1	TRBJ1-5	CASSQEGRGGQPQHF	TGCGCCAGCAGCCAAGAAGGTAGGGGCGGTCAGCCCCAGCATTTT